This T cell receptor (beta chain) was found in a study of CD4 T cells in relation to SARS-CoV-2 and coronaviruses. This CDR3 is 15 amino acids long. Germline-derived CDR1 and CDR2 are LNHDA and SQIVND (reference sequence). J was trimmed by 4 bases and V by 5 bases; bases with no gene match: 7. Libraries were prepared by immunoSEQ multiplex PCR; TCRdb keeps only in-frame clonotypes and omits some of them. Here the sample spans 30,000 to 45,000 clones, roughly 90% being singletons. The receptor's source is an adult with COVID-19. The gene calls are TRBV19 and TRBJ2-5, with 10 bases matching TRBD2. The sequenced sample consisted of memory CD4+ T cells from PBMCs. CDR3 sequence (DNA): TGTGCCAGTAGTCTCCCGACTAGCGGGTTAGAGACCCAGTACTTC. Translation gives CASSLPTSGLETQYF.